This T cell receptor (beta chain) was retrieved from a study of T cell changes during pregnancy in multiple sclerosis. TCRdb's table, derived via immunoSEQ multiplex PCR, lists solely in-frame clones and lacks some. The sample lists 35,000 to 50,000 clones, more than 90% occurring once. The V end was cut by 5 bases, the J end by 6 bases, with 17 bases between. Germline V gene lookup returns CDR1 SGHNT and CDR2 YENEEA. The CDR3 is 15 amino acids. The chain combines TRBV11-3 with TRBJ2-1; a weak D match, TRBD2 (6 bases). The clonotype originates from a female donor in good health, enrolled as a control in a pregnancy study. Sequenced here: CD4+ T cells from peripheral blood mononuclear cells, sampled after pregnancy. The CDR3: CASSVAPGLPNEQFF. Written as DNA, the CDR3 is TGTGCCAGCAGCGTAGCACCGGGACTCCCCAATGAGCAGTTCTTC.